This T cell receptor (beta chain) was profiled in a study of T-cell reconstitution after alpha-beta-depleted transplantation in children. Using unique molecular identifiers, the investigators prepared the TCRbeta library. TCRdb re-derived calls from the PCR reads in MiXCR, one entry per CDR3 protein. The table shows around 410,000 distinct CDR3 sequences, with about a tenth occurring only once. V was pared by 4 bases and J by 2 bases, with 7 bases of the junction left unmatched. The CDR3 consists of 15 residues. Germline-derived CDR1 and CDR2 are SGHRS and YFSETQ. This clonotype has more than one count but fewer than ten.

The receptor's source is a human donor who donated a stem cell graft to a child with acute myeloid leukemia. V gene TRBV5-1 combines with J gene TRBJ2-7; TRBD1 matches at 9 bases. The sample in question was PBMCs from the stem cell graft donor, obtained from the stem cell graft. The CDR3: CASSMGQGAAYEQYV. The CDR3 coding sequence is TGCGCCAGCAGCATGGGACAGGGCGCAGCCTACGAGCAGTACGTC.